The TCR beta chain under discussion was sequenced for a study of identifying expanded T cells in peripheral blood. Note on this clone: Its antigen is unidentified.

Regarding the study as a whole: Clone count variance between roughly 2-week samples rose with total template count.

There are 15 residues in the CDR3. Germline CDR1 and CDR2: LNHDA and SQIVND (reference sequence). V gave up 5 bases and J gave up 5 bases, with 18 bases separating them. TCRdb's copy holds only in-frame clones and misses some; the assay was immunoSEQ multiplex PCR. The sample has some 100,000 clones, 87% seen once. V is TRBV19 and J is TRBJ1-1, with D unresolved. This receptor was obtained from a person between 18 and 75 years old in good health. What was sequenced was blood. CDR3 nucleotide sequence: TGTGCCAGTAGTGCCCCCCCGGGAGGGAAAACTGAAGCTTTCTTT. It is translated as CASSAPPGGKTEAFF.